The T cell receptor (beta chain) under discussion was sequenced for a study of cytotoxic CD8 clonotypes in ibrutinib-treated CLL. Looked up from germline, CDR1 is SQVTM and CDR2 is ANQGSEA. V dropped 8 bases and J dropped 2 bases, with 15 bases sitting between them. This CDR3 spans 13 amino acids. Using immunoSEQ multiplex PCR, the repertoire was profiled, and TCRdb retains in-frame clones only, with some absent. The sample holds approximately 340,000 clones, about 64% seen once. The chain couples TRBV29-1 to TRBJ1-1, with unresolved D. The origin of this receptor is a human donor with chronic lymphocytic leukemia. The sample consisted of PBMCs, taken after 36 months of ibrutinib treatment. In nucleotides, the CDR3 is TGCAGCCCAGCGCCCAGAATAAACACTGAAGCTTTCTTT. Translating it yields CSPAPRINTEAFF.